This passage covers 30 T cell receptor beta chains from one sample sequenced in a study of T cell responses to AZD1222 COVID-19 vaccine. TCRdb's table, derived via immunoSEQ multiplex PCR, lists solely in-frame clones and lacks some. The table records about 120,000 clones, approximately 92% of them present only once. Sequenced material: peripheral blood, taken 28 days after the second dose of the MenACWY control vaccine. These receptor sequences come from an adult who received the MenACWY meningococcal vaccine as a control.

The V gene is TRBV7-3, the J gene TRBJ1-5; D is unclear. The CDR3 consists of 14 residues. The germline gives CDR1 SGHTA, CDR2 FQGTGA. With 2 bases removed from V and 4 bases from J, the gap between germline ends came to 9 bases. The CDR3: CASSLGVGNQPQHF. CDR3 DNA sequence: TGTGCCAGCAGCTTAGGTGTTGGGAATCAGCCCCAGCATTTT.

This clone was picked up one time. CDR3 sequence (DNA): TGTGCCTGGAAAGCCCTGGGGAATGGGGGAGACTCATACGAGCAGTACTTC. It is translated as CAWKALGNGGDSYEQYF. The chain combines TRBV30 with TRBJ2-7; D is possibly TRBD1 or TRBD2 (5 bases each). Germline lookup yields CDR1 GTSNPN and CDR2 SVGIG (reference sequence). Trimming stripped 4 bases from V and 4 bases from J, with 26 bases between. CDR3 size: 17 residues.

The V and J genes are TRBV21-1 and TRBJ1-5; the table's D call of TRBD1 was not tested on the DNA. TRBV21-1 is a recognized pseudogene. This CDR3 has 15 residues. The CDR3 is CARGGGTGSGQPQHF. Here the CDR3 DNA reads TGTGCCCGAGGAGGCGGCACAGGGTCGGGTCAGCCCCAGCATTTT.

The CDR3 here is CAAGRETQYF. CDR3 bases: TGTGCGGCCGGTAGGGAGACCCAGTACTTC. This chain joins TRBV28 and TRBJ2-5; D remains unclear. CDR1 MDHEN and CDR2 SYDVKM come from the germline V gene. The CDR3 is 10 residues long.

The chain joins TRBV28 to TRBJ1-5; D might be TRBD1 (5 bases). The CDR3 contains 17 residues. Germline loops: CDR1 MDHEN, CDR2 SYDVKM. V lost 2 bases and J 2 bases, leaving 16 bases between the germline ends. CDR3: CASSLNGAAGRNQPQHF. The CDR3 coding sequence is TGTGCCAGCAGTTTAAACGGGGCGGCAGGACGCAATCAGCCCCAGCATTTT.

The J gene is TRBJ1-2, the V gene TRBV6-5; 7 bases map to TRBD1. Germline trimming cut 5 bases from V and 4 bases from J; bases unmatched to any gene: 10. The germline CDR1 and CDR2 sequences are MNHEY and SVGAGI. CDR3 length: 15 amino acids. The CDR3 nucleotides are TGTGCCAGCAGTCGCCGCCGCGACAGGGCCTATGGCTACACCTTC. Encoded protein: CASSRRRDRAYGYTF.

V and J are TRBV27 and TRBJ2-2; D unresolved. The V gene lost 5 bases and the J gene lost 1 base, with 8 bases spanning the gap. Germline lookup yields CDR1 MNHEY and CDR2 SMNVEV (reference sequence). This CDR3 has 14 residues. In nucleotides, the CDR3 is TGTGCCAGCAGTCCTGACTTGAACACCGGGGAGCTGTTTTTT. It specifies CASSPDLNTGELFF.

Of note for this clone: This same CDR3 is encoded by further DNA sequences in the sample. The chain carries TRBV7-2 and TRBJ1-1; D is possibly TRBD1 (5 bases). This CDR3 comprises 13 residues. Germline lookup yields CDR1 SGHTA and CDR2 FQGNSA. The V and J ends lost 5 bases and 1 base respectively, with 8 bases between them. CDR3 DNA sequence: TGTGCCAGCAGCACTCAGGGGAACACTGAAGCTTTCTTT. This translates into CASSTQGNTEAFF.

The chain combines TRBV19 with TRBJ2-6, with D possibly being TRBD2 (6 bases). The CDR3 runs to 14 residues. Deletions cut 4 bases from V and 2 bases from J, with 6 bases between. Germline values: CDR1 LNHDA, CDR2 SQIVND (reference sequence). The CDR3 region is CASSTGAGANVLTF. CDR3 in DNA: TGTGCCAGTAGTACGGGGGCTGGGGCCAACGTCCTGACTTTC.

In its sample, this clone was seen once. The V and J genes are TRBV11-2 and TRBJ1-1; D remains unclear. Per germline, CDR1 SGHAT and CDR2 FQNNGV. Trimming shortened V by 2 bases and J by 10 bases, and 11 bases separated the two germline ends. This CDR3 contains 12 residues. The CDR3 region has the DNA TGTGCCAGCAGCTTATGGGCCGGAGGAGCTTTCTTT. This encodes CASSLWAGGAFF.

The rearrangement joins TRBV6-6 to TRBJ1-1; TRBD1 aligns across 7 bases. Germline assignment: CDR1 MNHNY and CDR2 SVGAGI (reference sequence). J gave up 1 base and V 8 bases, and 10 bases lay outside the gene matches. This CDR3 is built from 15 residues. DNA for the CDR3: TGTGCCAGCGGAATTCAAACAGGGGCGAACACTGAAGCTTTCTTT. Protein: CASGIQTGANTEAFF.

The rearrangement links TRBV24-1 to TRBJ2-2; TRBD1 aligns across 9 bases. The CDR3 runs to 15 residues. The V segment lost 5 bases and the J segment 4 bases; nucleotides outside the gene matches: 4. Germline V gene data show CDR1 as KGHDR and CDR2 as SFDVKD. This chain's CDR3 is CATSVGTGSTGELFF. CDR3 DNA sequence: TGTGCCACCAGTGTAGGGACAGGGTCCACCGGGGAGCTGTTTTTT.

The chain employs TRBV4-3 and TRBJ2-1; the D is unclear. The CDR3 runs to 14 residues. Per germline, CDR1 LGHNA and CDR2 YSLEER. V shed 0 bases and J shed 10 bases, with 13 bases lying between them. CDR3 residues: CASSQDSRGWEQFF. In nucleotides, the CDR3 is TGCGCCAGCAGCCAAGATAGTAGAGGATGGGAGCAGTTCTTC.

CDR3 protein: CASTRLLGTAGEKLFF. CDR3 DNA sequence: TGTGCCAGCACCAGACTGTTGGGGACAGCGGGAGAAAAACTGTTTTTT. The chain recombines TRBV28 with TRBJ1-4; 7 bases align to TRBD1. Trimming removed 7 bases from V and 8 bases from J; junction bases left unmatched: 16. Germline V gene lookup returns CDR1 MDHEN and CDR2 SYDVKM. The CDR3 length is 16 residues. Filled out from reference TRBV28 and TRBJ1-4, the complete variable domain reads DVKVTQSSRYLVKRTGEKVFLECVQDMDHENMFWYRQDPGLGLRLIYFSYDVKMKEKGDIPEGYSVSREKKERFSLILESASTNQTSMYLCASTRLLGTAGEKLFFGSGTQLSVL.

The rearrangement uses TRBV7-9 and TRBJ2-3, with D unclear. Germline loops: CDR1 SEHNR, CDR2 FQNEAQ (reference sequence). CDR3 length: 18 residues. Trimming took 5 bases from V and 2 from J, leaving 23 bases between them. CDR3 protein: CASSQSYVGSGNTDTQYF. As DNA, the CDR3 is TGTGCCAGCAGCCAGAGCTACGTGGGCAGTGGGAACACAGATACGCAGTATTTT.

This clone was picked up a small number of times. V and J are TRBV28 and TRBJ2-1; TRBD2 matches 7 bases. This CDR3 is 14 amino acids long. The germline V gene encodes CDR1 MDHEN and CDR2 SYDVKM. Germline trimming cut 11 bases from V and 6 bases from J; bases unmatched to any gene: 13. The CDR3 DNA is TGTGCCTCAACCCGGGGCGGGAGCGTCAATGAGCAGTTCTTC. It encodes CASTRGGSVNEQFF.

V and J are TRBV27 and TRBJ2-1; no firm D call. V was clipped by 0 bases and J by 6 bases, with 3 bases between them. The germline V gene has CDR1 MNHEY and CDR2 SMNVEV (reference sequence). The CDR3 is 12 amino acids. CDR3 in DNA: TGTGCCAGCAGTTTATCTGGCAATGAGCAGTTCTTC. Translating gives CASSLSGNEQFF.

The chain has TRBV27 and TRBJ2-7; D not certain. Germline lookup yields CDR1 MNHEY and CDR2 SMNVEV (reference sequence). The CDR3 runs to 11 residues. V gave up 6 bases and J gave up 1 base, with 4 bases separating them. The CDR3 region has the DNA TGTGCCAGCAGCGTGTCCTACGAGCAGTACGTC. Translating it yields CASSVSYEQYV.

This chain uses TRBV4-3 with TRBJ1-5; no reliable D call. The CDR3 sequence is 14 residues long. The germline gives CDR1 LGHNA, CDR2 YSLEER. V was clipped by 0 bases and J by 5 bases, with 8 bases between them. CDR3 bases: TGCGCCAGCAGCCAAGACGGCGGAGATCAGCCCCAGCATTTT. Translated, it gives CASSQDGGDQPQHF.

V gene TRBV10-2 combines with J gene TRBJ1-1, with a weak D call TRBD1 (5 bases). Trimming took off 0 bases at V and 8 bases at J, with 10 bases between the two ends. CDR1 and CDR2 from the germline V gene are WSHSY and SAAADI. The CDR3 extends over 13 amino acids. The CDR3 loop is CASSESTATEAFF. CDR3 coding DNA: TGCGCCAGCAGTGAGTCGACAGCTACGGAAGCTTTCTTT.

The rearrangement joins TRBV6-5 to TRBJ2-7; D could derive from TRBD1 or TRBD2 (5 bases each). The CDR3 spans 15 residues. Looked up from germline, CDR1 is MNHEY and CDR2 is SVGAGI. V was trimmed by 6 bases and J by 0 bases, leaving 15 bases between them. The chain's CDR3 is CASRLGRSPSYEQYV. The CDR3 bases are TGTGCCAGCAGGTTGGGACGATCCCCCTCCTACGAGCAGTACGTC.

V usage is TRBV15 and J usage is TRBJ2-7; 9 bases map to TRBD1. V was clipped by 1 base and J by 4 bases; unmatched bases: 5. CDR1 and CDR2 (germline): LNHNV, YYDKDF (reference sequence). This CDR3 has 15 residues. CDR3 in amino acids: CATSRALTGGYEQYF. The CDR3 DNA sequence: TGTGCCACCAGCAGAGCCCTGACAGGGGGTTACGAGCAGTACTTC.

The chain employs TRBV6-5 and TRBJ2-7; 7 bases agree with TRBD2. V shed 6 bases and J 2 bases; nucleotides not matched to a gene: 10. This CDR3 region has 15 residues. Germline assignment: CDR1 MNHEY and CDR2 SVGAGI. This CDR3 reads CASSRGQRGTYEQYV. Here the CDR3 DNA reads TGTGCCAGCAGCCGTGGGCAGCGGGGTACCTACGAGCAGTACGTC.

The J gene is TRBJ2-7, the V gene TRBV27, with no clear D. V lost 7 bases, J lost 2 bases, and 21 bases lay in between. Germline V gene lookup returns CDR1 MNHEY and CDR2 SMNVEV (reference sequence). This CDR3 is built from 16 residues. The CDR3 protein is CASTPSLGTLAYEQYV. CDR3 DNA: TGTGCCAGCACTCCCTCCTTGGGCACCTTGGCCTACGAGCAGTACGTC.

Only a few counts were recorded for this clone. The V gene is TRBV11-2, the J gene TRBJ1-2; 7 bases agree with TRBD1. The CDR3 sequence is 16 residues long. V lost 7 bases, J lost 5 bases, and 16 bases stayed unmatched. The germline gives CDR1 SGHAT, CDR2 FQNNGV. The CDR3 spells CASTVTPQGGWYGYTF. The DNA of the CDR3 is TGTGCCAGCACCGTGACGCCCCAGGGGGGTTGGTATGGCTACACCTTC. Complete variable domain (other parts from reference TRBV11-2 and TRBJ1-2): EAGVAQSPRYKIIEKRQSVAFWCNPISGHATLYWYQQILGQGPKLLIQFQNNGVVDDSQLPKDRFSAERLKGVDSTLKIQPAKLEDSAVYLCASTVTPQGGWYGYTFGSGTRLTVV.

This chain connects TRBV6-6 to TRBJ1-6; 7 positions agree with TRBD1. The CDR3 covers 14 residues. Germline-derived CDR1 and CDR2 are MNHNY and SVGAGI (reference sequence). Trimming at V came to 6 bases and at J to 7 bases, leaving 6 bases not matched to a gene. DNA of the CDR3: TGTGCCAGCAGGACCGGGACAGCGAATTCACCCCTCCACTTT. This translates into CASRTGTANSPLHF.

The chain is built from TRBV2 and TRBJ1-4; 11 bases are a match to TRBD1. V was pared by 7 bases and J by 11 bases, with 21 bases of the junction left unmatched. Germline loops: CDR1 SNHLY, CDR2 FYNNEI. This CDR3 has 18 residues. The CDR3 region is CASKIAGTGGFGGVKLFF. The CDR3, as DNA: TGTGCCAGCAAAATAGCCGGGACAGGGGGTTTCGGGGGAGTGAAACTGTTTTTT.

The chain combines TRBV14 with TRBJ2-2; D is perhaps TRBD1 or TRBD2 (5 bases each). There are 16 residues in the CDR3. Trimming pared 4 bases from V and 4 bases from J, leaving 16 bases between. Germline CDR1 SGHDN, CDR2 FVKESK. CDR3 protein: CASSRQTGTTTGELFF. In DNA, the CDR3 is TGTGCCAGCAGCCGACAGACCGGGACCACCACCGGGGAGCTGTTTTTT.

The rearrangement joins TRBV6-5 to TRBJ2-1; D is undetermined. Looked up from germline, CDR1 is MNHEY and CDR2 is SVGAGI. The ends were cut back, 6 bases at V and 6 bases at J, with 15 bases in the middle. The CDR3 length is 14 residues. The DNA for the CDR3 is TGTGCCAGCAGGACTTGGGGTAGCTCCAATGAGCAGTTCTTC. Its protein product is CASRTWGSSNEQFF.

This clone was seen a single time. The chain couples TRBV24-1 to TRBJ1-1, with 10 bases fitting TRBD1. This CDR3 has 14 residues. The J segment lost 1 base and the V segment lost 8 bases, leaving 3 bases of the junction unmatched. The germline gives CDR1 KGHDR, CDR2 SFDVKD. The DNA for the CDR3 is TGTGCCACCATGACAGGGGGCCCGAACACTGAAGCTTTCTTT. Encoded protein: CATMTGGPNTEAFF.